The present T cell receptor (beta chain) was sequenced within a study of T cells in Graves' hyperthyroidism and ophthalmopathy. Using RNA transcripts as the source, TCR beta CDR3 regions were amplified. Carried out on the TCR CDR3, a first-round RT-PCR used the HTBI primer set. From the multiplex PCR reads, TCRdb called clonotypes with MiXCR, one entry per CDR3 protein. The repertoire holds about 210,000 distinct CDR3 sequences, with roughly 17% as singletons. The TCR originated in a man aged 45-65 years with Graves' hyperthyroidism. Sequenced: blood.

CDR3 sequence reads: CASSEIRSGELFF. The DNA for the CDR3 is TGTGCCAGCAGTGAAATTAGGTCCGGGGAGCTGTTTTTT. The chain combines TRBV6-1 with TRBJ2-2; no reliable D call. Trimming removed 2 bases at V and 6 bases at J, with 7 bases between. Germline V gives CDR1 MNHNS, CDR2 SASEGT. The CDR3 covers 13 residues.